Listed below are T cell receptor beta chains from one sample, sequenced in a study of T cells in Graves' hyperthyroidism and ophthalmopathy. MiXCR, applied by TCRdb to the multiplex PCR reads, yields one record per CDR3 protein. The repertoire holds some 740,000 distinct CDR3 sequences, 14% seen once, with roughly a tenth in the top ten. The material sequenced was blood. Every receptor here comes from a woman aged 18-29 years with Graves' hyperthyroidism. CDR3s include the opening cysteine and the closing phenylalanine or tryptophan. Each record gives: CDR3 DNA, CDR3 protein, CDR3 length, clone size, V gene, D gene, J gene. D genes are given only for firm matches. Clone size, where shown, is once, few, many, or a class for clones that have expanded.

CDR3nt: TGTGCCACCAGTGACCGGGGGGCGGGTGGCTACAATGAGCAGTTCTTC
CDR3aa: CATSDRGAGGYNEQFF
len: 16
abundance: NA
v_gene: TRBV24-1
d_gene: NA
j_gene: TRBJ2-1

CDR3nt: TGCAGTGCCCTCGGGACAGGGTTAGCGGAGACCCAGTACTTC
CDR3aa: CSALGTGLAETQYF
len: 14
abundance: NA
v_gene: TRBV20-1
d_gene: TRBD1
j_gene: TRBJ2-5

CDR3nt: TGTGCCAGCAGCTTAGGAGGGATCCTAAACTATGGCTACACCTTC
CDR3aa: CASSLGGILNYGYTF
len: 15
abundance: NA
v_gene: TRBV13
d_gene: NA
j_gene: TRBJ1-2

CDR3nt: TGCGCCAGCAGCCAAGAGGGGCAGGGGGCTAAGACCCAGTACTTC
CDR3aa: CASSQEGQGAKTQYF
len: 15
abundance: NA
v_gene: TRBV4-1
d_gene: TRBD1
j_gene: TRBJ2-5

CDR3nt: TGTGCCAGCAGCCGGGACAGGGGCCTTCGAGATCAGCCCCAGCATTTT
CDR3aa: CASSRDRGLRDQPQHF
len: 16
abundance: NA
v_gene: TRBV7-8
d_gene: TRBD1
j_gene: TRBJ1-5

CDR3nt: TGTGCCAGCAGCTCCGGACAAGAATGGTGGGGAAACACCATATATTTT
CDR3aa: CASSSGQEWWGNTIYF
len: 16
abundance: NA
v_gene: TRBV5-6
d_gene: NA
j_gene: TRBJ1-3

CDR3nt: TGCAGTGCTTCCCACCCGAAGGGACTAGCGGGTTTCTACGAGCAGTACTTC
CDR3aa: CSASHPKGLAGFYEQYF
len: 17
abundance: few
v_gene: TRBV20-1
d_gene: TRBD2
j_gene: TRBJ2-7

CDR3nt: TGTGCCAGCACCTTACTACAGGGGGTGAACACTGAAGCTTTCTTT
CDR3aa: CASTLLQGVNTEAFF
len: 15
abundance: many
v_gene: TRBV12-3/TRBV12-4
d_gene: TRBD1
j_gene: TRBJ1-1

CDR3nt: TGCAGTGCTGGAGGGGGAGGGGAGACCCAGTACTTC
CDR3aa: CSAGGGGETQYF
len: 12
abundance: many
v_gene: TRBV20-1
d_gene: NA
j_gene: TRBJ2-5

CDR3nt: TGCAGTGCTAGGGACAGGGTCGGCTACAATGAGCAGTTCTTC
CDR3aa: CSARDRVGYNEQFF
len: 14
abundance: many
v_gene: TRBV20-1
d_gene: TRBD1
j_gene: TRBJ2-1

CDR3nt: TGTGCCAGCAGACCTTCGACCCGGGGGGCCGGGGAGCTGTTTTTT
CDR3aa: CASRPSTRGAGELFF
len: 15
abundance: many
v_gene: TRBV6-1
d_gene: TRBD2
j_gene: TRBJ2-2

CDR3nt: TGTGCCAGCAGTTACGGGGGGAAGGGTCAGCCCCAGCATTTT
CDR3aa: CASSYGGKGQPQHF
len: 14
abundance: NA
v_gene: TRBV6-5
d_gene: NA
j_gene: TRBJ1-5

CDR3nt: TGTGCCAGCAGCTTTTTAGCGGGAGGCGTCGAGCAGTACTTC
CDR3aa: CASSFLAGGVEQYF
len: 14
abundance: NA
v_gene: TRBV7-9
d_gene: TRBD2
j_gene: TRBJ2-7

CDR3nt: TGTGCCAGCAGCCCAAAGGGACTATTGTCCGGGGAGCTGTTTTTT
CDR3aa: CASSPKGLLSGELFF
len: 15
abundance: NA
v_gene: TRBV7-3
d_gene: TRBD2
j_gene: TRBJ2-2

CDR3nt: TGTGCCACCCCGACAGGGTCCGTCTCTGGCTACACCTTC
CDR3aa: CATPTGSVSGYTF
len: 13
abundance: many
v_gene: TRBV2
d_gene: TRBD1
j_gene: TRBJ1-2

CDR3nt: TGCAGTGCTAGAGATCGGCTAGCGGGAGGCCCTAGCACAGATACGCAGTATTTT
CDR3aa: CSARDRLAGGPSTDTQYF
len: 18
abundance: few
v_gene: TRBV20-1
d_gene: TRBD2
j_gene: TRBJ2-3

CDR3nt: TGTGCCAGCAGTTTAGGGGCCGGGACAATCCGGGAAAAACTGTTTTTT
CDR3aa: CASSLGAGTIREKLFF
len: 16
abundance: NA
v_gene: TRBV27
d_gene: NA
j_gene: TRBJ1-4

CDR3nt: TGCAGTGCTAGACTCCGGGAAAGGAGATTGAACACTGAAGCTTTCTTT
CDR3aa: CSARLRERRLNTEAFF
len: 16
abundance: many
v_gene: TRBV20-1
d_gene: NA
j_gene: TRBJ1-1

CDR3nt: TGTGCCAGCAGTCCAACCGGGACAGGGGGGGAGACCCAGTACTTC
CDR3aa: CASSPTGTGGETQYF
len: 15
abundance: many
v_gene: TRBV12-3/TRBV12-4
d_gene: TRBD1
j_gene: TRBJ2-5

CDR3nt: TGTGCCAGCCGATTCGGCTCCTATAATTCACCCCTCCACTTT
CDR3aa: CASRFGSYNSPLHF
len: 14
abundance: few
v_gene: TRBV6-2/TRBV6-3
d_gene: NA
j_gene: TRBJ1-6

CDR3nt: TGTGCCAGCACCGACCTCCTGACTAGCGCCGACACCGGGGAGCTGTTTTTT
CDR3aa: CASTDLLTSADTGELFF
len: 17
abundance: many
v_gene: TRBV7-2
d_gene: TRBD2
j_gene: TRBJ2-2

CDR3nt: TGCAGTGCTAGAGTGAGCACAGATACGCAGTATTTT
CDR3aa: CSARVSTDTQYF
len: 12
abundance: many
v_gene: TRBV20-1
d_gene: NA
j_gene: TRBJ2-3

CDR3nt: TGTGCCAGCCGCCTTGGGTACGGCGAATGGTACTTC
CDR3aa: CASRLGYGEWYF
len: 12
abundance: many
v_gene: TRBV6-2/TRBV6-3
d_gene: NA
j_gene: TRBJ2-5

CDR3nt: TGTGCCACCAGTGCACAGGGGATCCAAGAGACCCAGTACTTC
CDR3aa: CATSAQGIQETQYF
len: 14
abundance: few
v_gene: TRBV24-1
d_gene: TRBD1
j_gene: TRBJ2-5

CDR3nt: TGTGCCAGCAGTCCGGGACTAGCGGGATCCATCTACTACGAGCAGTACTTC
CDR3aa: CASSPGLAGSIYYEQYF
len: 17
abundance: many
v_gene: TRBV12-3/TRBV12-4
d_gene: TRBD2
j_gene: TRBJ2-7

CDR3nt: TGTGCCTGGAACTTGGGGGCTGGTGGCTACACCTTC
CDR3aa: CAWNLGAGGYTF
len: 12
abundance: many
v_gene: TRBV30
d_gene: NA
j_gene: TRBJ1-2

CDR3nt: TGTGCCAGCAGCCTCCGACTAGTCGTGAACACAGATACGCAGTATTTT
CDR3aa: CASSLRLVVNTDTQYF
len: 16
abundance: many
v_gene: TRBV7-2
d_gene: NA
j_gene: TRBJ2-3